The 10 T cell receptor beta chains below come from one sample, sequenced in a study of blood T cell repertoires in COVID-19. Profiling relied on immunoSEQ multiplex PCR, and the TCRdb table lists in-frame clones only, not all of them. The data contain about 240,000 clones, 75% to 85% of them singletons. The specimen sequenced was peripheral blood. The receptors here all came from a woman aged 70-85 years with acute or convalescent COVID-19.

The chain combines TRBV2 with TRBJ2-1, with TRBD2 as a possible D gene (6 bases). Trimming took 4 bases from V and 8 from J, leaving 18 bases between them. The CDR3 runs to 15 residues. Germline V gene sequence: CDR1 SNHLY, CDR2 FYNNEI. The CDR3 bases are TGTGCCAGCAGTGTAGCCGGGGGTGGTATCGATGAGCAGTTCTTC. Protein: CASSVAGGGIDEQFF.

The J gene is TRBJ1-6, the V gene TRBV30; 9 bases are a match to TRBD1. After removal of 3 bases from V and 8 bases from J, the junction contained 5 bases not matched to a gene. The CDR3 runs 14 residues. Germline loops: CDR1 GTSNPN, CDR2 SVGIG (reference sequence). CDR3 residues: CAWRRQGVDSPLHF. DNA of the CDR3: TGTGCCTGGAGAAGACAGGGGGTGGATTCACCCCTCCACTTT.

This rearrangement joins TRBV5-1 to TRBJ2-3; weak D call: TRBD2 (6 bases). This CDR3 comprises 15 residues. Per the germline V gene, CDR1 is SGHRS and CDR2 is YFSETQ. V was clipped by 4 bases and J by 0 bases, with 12 bases between them. CDR3: CASSAGSSSTDTQYF. As DNA, the CDR3 is TGCGCCAGCAGCGCCGGGAGCTCAAGCACAGATACGCAGTATTTT. Full variable domain (outside the CDR3, taken from reference TRBV5-1 and TRBJ2-3): KAGVTQTPRYLIKTRGQQVTLSCSPISGHRSVSWYQQTPGQGLQFLFEYFSETQRNKGNFPGRFSGRQFSNSRSEMNVSTLELGDSALYLCASSAGSSSTDTQYFGPGTRLTVL.

This rearrangement joins TRBV20-1 to TRBJ1-5; TRBD1 is a possible D gene (5 bases). V lost 3 bases and J 0 bases, leaving 12 bases between the germline ends. The CDR3 totals 15 residues. CDR1 is DFQATT, CDR2 SNEGSKA, per germline (reference sequence). CDR3 region: CSASSDTYSNQPQHF. The CDR3 bases are TGCAGTGCTAGTTCGGACACCTATAGCAATCAGCCCCAGCATTTT.

As DNA, the CDR3 is TGTGCCAGTAAGCGGACAGGGATTACAGATACGCAGTATTTT. Residues: CASKRTGITDTQYF. The J gene is TRBJ2-3, the V gene TRBV19; 8 nucleotides agree with TRBD1. The length of the CDR3 is 14 residues. V shed 7 bases and J 3 bases; nucleotides not matched to a gene: 6. Germline-derived CDR1 and CDR2 are LNHDA and SQIVND (reference sequence).

This chain joins TRBV3-1 (or the pseudogene TRBV3-2) and TRBJ1-1, with D tentatively TRBD1 (6 bases). V was shortened by 0 bases and J by 0 bases, with 11 bases between the two germline ends. The CDR3 has 16 amino acids. Germline lookup yields CDR1 LGHDT and CDR2 YNNKEL (reference sequence). The CDR3 nucleotides are TGTGCCAGCAGCCAAGAACCGGGACATCTGAACACTGAAGCTTTCTTT. Protein product: CASSQEPGHLNTEAFF.

The chain joins TRBV6-1 to TRBJ1-1; 9 bases align to TRBD1. With 0 bases clipped from V and 8 bases from J, the junction kept 13 bases outside the gene matches. The germline V gene has CDR1 MNHNS and CDR2 SASEGT. This CDR3 comprises 17 residues. The CDR3 here is CASSEARDRVVFGEAFF. The CDR3 nucleotides are TGTGCCAGCAGTGAAGCGCGGGACAGGGTGGTTTTTGGCGAAGCTTTCTTT.

In its sample, this clone was seen many times. The chain couples TRBV19 to TRBJ1-6; D is perhaps TRBD1 (6 bases). Germline loops: CDR1 LNHDA, CDR2 SQIVND (reference sequence). The ends were cut back, 6 bases at V and 7 bases at J, with 16 bases in the middle. This CDR3 spans 15 amino acids. CDR3 region: CASSLQGTENSPLHF. The CDR3 coding sequence is TGTGCCAGTAGCTTACAGGGTACTGAGAATTCACCCCTCCACTTT.

This clone was detected only a few times. The chain recombines TRBV19 with TRBJ1-2, with 7 bases aligning to TRBD1. The CDR3 length is 17 residues. Looked up from germline, CDR1 is LNHDA and CDR2 is SQIVND (reference sequence). Trimming removed 7 bases from V and 5 bases from J; junction bases left unmatched: 19. The CDR3 is CASTPSRDSSAPYGYTF. The CDR3 nucleotides are TGTGCCAGTACCCCGTCCCGGGACAGCTCGGCGCCTTATGGCTACACCTTC.

The J gene is TRBJ1-4, the V gene TRBV4-3; 7 positions agree with TRBD1. With V trimmed by 1 base and J by 8 bases, 22 bases remained unmatched. CDR1 and CDR2 (germline): LGHNA, YSLEER. The CDR3 has 20 residues. The CDR3 protein is CASSQGRGRTGHRGIEKLFF. Written as DNA, the CDR3 is TGCGCCAGCAGCCAAGGAAGAGGTAGGACAGGCCACCGGGGGATCGAAAAACTGTTTTTT.